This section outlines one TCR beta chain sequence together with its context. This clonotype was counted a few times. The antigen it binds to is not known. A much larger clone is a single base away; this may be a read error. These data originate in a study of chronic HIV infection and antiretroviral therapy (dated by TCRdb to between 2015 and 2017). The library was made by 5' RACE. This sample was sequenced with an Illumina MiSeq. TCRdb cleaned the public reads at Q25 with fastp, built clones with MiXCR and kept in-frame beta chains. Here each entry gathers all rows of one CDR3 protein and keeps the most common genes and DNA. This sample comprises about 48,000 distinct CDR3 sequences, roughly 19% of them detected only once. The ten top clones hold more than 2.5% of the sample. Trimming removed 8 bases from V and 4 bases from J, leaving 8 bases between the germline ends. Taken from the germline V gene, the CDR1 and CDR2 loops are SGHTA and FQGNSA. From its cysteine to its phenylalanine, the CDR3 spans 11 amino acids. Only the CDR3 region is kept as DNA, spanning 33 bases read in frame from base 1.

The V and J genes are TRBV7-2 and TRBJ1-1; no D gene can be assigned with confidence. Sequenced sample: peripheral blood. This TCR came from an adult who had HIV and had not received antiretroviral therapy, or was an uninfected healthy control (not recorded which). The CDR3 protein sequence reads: CASLGCTEAFF. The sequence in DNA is TGTGCCAGCTTGGGGTGCACTGAAGCTTTCTTT.